These T cell receptor beta chains were read from a single sample in a study of identical twins. Using its own MiXCR run on the 5' RACE reads, TCRdb lists one record per CDR3 protein. The table lists 250,000 to 300,000 distinct CDR3 sequences, 8% to 9.5% of them singletons, with approximately 6.6% in the top ten. These data also formed part of another study, on yellow fever vaccine responses in identical twins.

The sequenced material came from CD8+ T cells sorted from blood. These TCRs come from a woman in her late teens or twenties in good health. Each CDR3 is given without its conserved first and last residue. Fields, in order: V gene, J gene, CDR3 protein.

TRBV7-2,TRBJ2-3,ASSLTSLIRDTQY
TRBV19,TRBJ2-1,ASSIGWGYNEQF
TRBV27,TRBJ1-2,ASSPRVVDGYT
TRBV3-1,TRBJ2-1,ASSPRGQSSYNEQF
TRBV10-3,TRBJ2-1,AISPTSGNSYNEQF
TRBV25-1,TRBJ1-4,ASSEYNGPGEKLF
TRBV12-3/TRBV12-4,TRBJ2-7,ASRMTGFTYEQY
TRBV5-6,TRBJ2-1,ASSVTLAGGYNEQF
TRBV12-3/TRBV12-4,TRBJ1-1,ASSFPPGTEAF
TRBV20-1,TRBJ1-1,SARGPANMNTEAF
TRBV28,TRBJ2-7,ATLLTSASYEQY
TRBV7-6,TRBJ2-7,ASSLEASGGQSYEQY
TRBV27,TRBJ1-2,ASSLGAGRGRGYT
TRBV20-1,TRBJ1-5,SARSMGETGRNQPQH
TRBV9,TRBJ2-7,ASSVGALGEQY
TRBV29-1,TRBJ2-7,SGQGAGNEQY
TRBV4-1,TRBJ2-7,ASSPRVSAGTEQY
TRBV6-2/TRBV6-3,TRBJ2-7,ASSYSMGRSYEQY
TRBV29-1,TRBJ2-7,SVVRGSYEQY
TRBV15,TRBJ2-4,ATSRAAGGNIQY
TRBV5-1,TRBJ2-7,ASSLGAGENEQY
TRBV15,TRBJ2-7,ATSPLSTYEQY
TRBV7-6,TRBJ2-1,ASSRGQLAGYNEQF
TRBV7-9,TRBJ2-1,ASTTRDEQF
TRBV19,TRBJ2-7,ASSMTSGSLNEQY
TRBV2,TRBJ2-1,ASSEVPRDPQF
TRBV3-1,TRBJ2-4,ASSSRGGHYAKNIQY
TRBV6-5,TRBJ2-6,ASSYSALGEDVLT
TRBV7-9,TRBJ1-2,ASSAGRRFNYGYT
TRBV4-3,TRBJ1-1,ASSQDPGTEAF
TRBV6-1,TRBJ2-7,ASRAWDPSYEQY
TRBV28,TRBJ2-7,ASSFSRGGYEQY
TRBV5-8,TRBJ2-7,ASSPFGESATTYEQY
TRBV4-3,TRBJ2-1,ASSQFALPVNEQF
TRBV5-4,TRBJ2-1,ASSQRTTYNEQF
TRBV12-3/TRBV12-4,TRBJ2-3,ASNILTGPTQY